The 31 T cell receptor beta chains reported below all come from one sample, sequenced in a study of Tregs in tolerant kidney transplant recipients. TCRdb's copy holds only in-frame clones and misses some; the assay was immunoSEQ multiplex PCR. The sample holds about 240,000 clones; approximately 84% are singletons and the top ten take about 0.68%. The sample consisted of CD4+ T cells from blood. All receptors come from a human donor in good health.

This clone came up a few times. This CDR3 is CASSSIGAADDQPQHF. For the CDR3, the DNA is TGTGCCAGCAGCTCCATTGGGGCGGCCGACGATCAGCCCCAGCATTTT. The rearrangement links TRBV7-9 to TRBJ1-5, with D possibly being TRBD1 (5 bases). This CDR3 contains 16 residues. Germline CDR1 is SEHNR and CDR2 is FQNEAQ (reference sequence). Trimming stripped 4 bases from V and 5 bases from J, with 18 bases between.

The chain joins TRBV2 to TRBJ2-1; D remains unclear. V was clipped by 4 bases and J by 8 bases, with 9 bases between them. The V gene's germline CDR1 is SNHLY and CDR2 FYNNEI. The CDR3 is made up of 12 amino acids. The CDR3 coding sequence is TGTGCCAGCAGTGGTCCAGCCGATGAGCAGTTCTTC. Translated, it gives CASSGPADEQFF.

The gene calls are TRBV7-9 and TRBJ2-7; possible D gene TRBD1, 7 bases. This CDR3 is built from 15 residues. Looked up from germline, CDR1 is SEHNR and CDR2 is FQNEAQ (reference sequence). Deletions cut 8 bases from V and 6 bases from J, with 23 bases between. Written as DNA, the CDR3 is TGTGCCAGCGTCAGGACAGGAGGGTCTTCGGGCGAGCAGTACTTC. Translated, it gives CASVRTGGSSGEQYF.

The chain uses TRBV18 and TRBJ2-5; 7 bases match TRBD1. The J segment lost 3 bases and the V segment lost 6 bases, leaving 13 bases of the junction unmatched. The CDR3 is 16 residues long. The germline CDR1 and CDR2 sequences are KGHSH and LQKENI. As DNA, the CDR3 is TGTGCCAGCTCCCTCAGACAGGGAATATCCAAAGAGACCCAGTACTTC. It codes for CASSLRQGISKETQYF.

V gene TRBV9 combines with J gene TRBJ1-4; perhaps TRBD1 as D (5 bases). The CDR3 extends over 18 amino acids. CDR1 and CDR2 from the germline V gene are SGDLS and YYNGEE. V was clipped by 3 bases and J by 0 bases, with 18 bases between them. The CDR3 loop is CASSESGHFPATNEKLFF. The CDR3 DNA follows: TGTGCCAGCAGCGAGTCCGGACACTTTCCAGCAACTAATGAAAAACTGTTTTTT.

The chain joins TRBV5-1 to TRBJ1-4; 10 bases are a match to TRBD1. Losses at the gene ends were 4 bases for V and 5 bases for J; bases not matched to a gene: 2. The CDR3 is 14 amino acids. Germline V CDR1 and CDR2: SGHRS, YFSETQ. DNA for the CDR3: TGCGCCAGCAGCCCGGACAGGGGGAATGAAAAACTGTTTTTT. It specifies CASSPDRGNEKLFF. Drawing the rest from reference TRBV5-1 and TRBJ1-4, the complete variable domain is KAGVTQTPRYLIKTRGQQVTLSCSPISGHRSVSWYQQTPGQGLQFLFEYFSETQRNKGNFPGRFSGRQFSNSRSEMNVSTLELGDSALYLCASSPDRGNEKLFFGSGTQLSVL.

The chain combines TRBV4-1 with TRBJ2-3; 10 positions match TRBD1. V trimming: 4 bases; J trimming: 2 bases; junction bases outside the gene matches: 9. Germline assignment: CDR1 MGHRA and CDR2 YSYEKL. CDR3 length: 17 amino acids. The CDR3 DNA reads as TGCGCCAGCAGCCTCGTTGCGGGACAGGGGTTCACAGATACGCAGTATTTT. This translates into CASSLVAGQGFTDTQYF.

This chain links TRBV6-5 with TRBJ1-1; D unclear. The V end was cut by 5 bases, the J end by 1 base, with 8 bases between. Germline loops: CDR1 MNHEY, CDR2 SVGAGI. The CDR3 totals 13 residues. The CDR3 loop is CASSLQENTEAFF. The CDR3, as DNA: TGTGCCAGCAGTCTACAAGAGAACACTGAAGCTTTCTTT.

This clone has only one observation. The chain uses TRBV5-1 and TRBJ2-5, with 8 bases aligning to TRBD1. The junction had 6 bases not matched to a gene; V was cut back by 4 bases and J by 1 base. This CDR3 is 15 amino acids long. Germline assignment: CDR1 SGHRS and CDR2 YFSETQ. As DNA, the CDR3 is TGCGCCAGCAGCATACGACAGGGGAGCCAAGAGACCCAGTACTTC. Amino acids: CASSIRQGSQETQYF.

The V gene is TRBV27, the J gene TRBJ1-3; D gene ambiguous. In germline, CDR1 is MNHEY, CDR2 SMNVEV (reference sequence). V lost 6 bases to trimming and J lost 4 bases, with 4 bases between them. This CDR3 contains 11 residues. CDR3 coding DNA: TGTGCCAGCAGGTTCGGAAACACCATATATTTT. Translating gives CASRFGNTIYF.

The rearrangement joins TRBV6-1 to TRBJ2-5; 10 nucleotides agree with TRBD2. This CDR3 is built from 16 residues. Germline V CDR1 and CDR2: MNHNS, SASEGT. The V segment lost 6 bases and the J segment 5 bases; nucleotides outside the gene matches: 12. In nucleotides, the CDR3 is TGTGCCAGCAGAGAACTAGCGGGACCGGCCGGGGAGACCCAGTACTTC. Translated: CASRELAGPAGETQYF.

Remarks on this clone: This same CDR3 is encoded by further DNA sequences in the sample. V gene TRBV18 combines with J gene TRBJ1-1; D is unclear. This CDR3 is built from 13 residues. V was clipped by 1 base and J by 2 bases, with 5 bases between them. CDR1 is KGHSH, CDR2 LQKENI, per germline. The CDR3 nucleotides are TGTGCCAGCTCACCACAAGGAAACACTGAAGCTTTCTTT. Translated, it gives CASSPQGNTEAFF.

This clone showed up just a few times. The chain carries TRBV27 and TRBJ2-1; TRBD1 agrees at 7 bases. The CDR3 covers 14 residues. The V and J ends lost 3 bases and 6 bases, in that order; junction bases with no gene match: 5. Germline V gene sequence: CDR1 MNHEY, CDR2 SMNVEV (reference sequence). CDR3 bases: TGTGCCAGCAGTTTGTGGAGACAGGGCAATGAGCAGTTCTTC. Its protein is CASSLWRQGNEQFF.

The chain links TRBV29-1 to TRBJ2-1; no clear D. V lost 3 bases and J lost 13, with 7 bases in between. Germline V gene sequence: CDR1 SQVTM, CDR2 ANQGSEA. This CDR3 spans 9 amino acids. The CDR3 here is CSVEGAQFF. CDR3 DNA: TGCAGCGTTGAGGGTGCCCAGTTCTTC.

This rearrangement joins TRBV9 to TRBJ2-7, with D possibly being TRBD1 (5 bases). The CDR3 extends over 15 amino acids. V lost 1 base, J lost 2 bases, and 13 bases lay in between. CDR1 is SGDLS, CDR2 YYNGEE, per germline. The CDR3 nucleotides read TGTGCCAGCAGCGTAATACCAGGGAAACCCTACGAGCAGTACTTC. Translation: CASSVIPGKPYEQYF.

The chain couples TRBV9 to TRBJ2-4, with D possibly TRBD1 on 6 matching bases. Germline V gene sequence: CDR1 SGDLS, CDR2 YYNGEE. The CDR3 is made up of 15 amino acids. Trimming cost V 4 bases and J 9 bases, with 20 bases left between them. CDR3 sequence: CASSSPVNQGRIQYF. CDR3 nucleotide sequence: TGTGCCAGCAGCTCCCCCGTCAACCAGGGGCGCATTCAGTACTTC.

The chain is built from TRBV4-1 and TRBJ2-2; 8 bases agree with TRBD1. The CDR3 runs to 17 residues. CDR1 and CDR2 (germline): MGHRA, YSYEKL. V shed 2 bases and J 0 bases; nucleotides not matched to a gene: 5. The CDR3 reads CASSQKQGVANTGELFF. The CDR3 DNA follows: TGCGCCAGCAGCCAAAAACAGGGGGTCGCGAACACCGGGGAGCTGTTTTTT.

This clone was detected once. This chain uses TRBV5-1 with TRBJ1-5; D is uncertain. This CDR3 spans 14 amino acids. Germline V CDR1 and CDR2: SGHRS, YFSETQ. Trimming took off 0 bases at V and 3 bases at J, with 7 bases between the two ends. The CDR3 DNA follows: TGCGCCAGCAGCTTGGGAGGGTACAATCAGCCCCAGCATTTT. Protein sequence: CASSLGGYNQPQHF.

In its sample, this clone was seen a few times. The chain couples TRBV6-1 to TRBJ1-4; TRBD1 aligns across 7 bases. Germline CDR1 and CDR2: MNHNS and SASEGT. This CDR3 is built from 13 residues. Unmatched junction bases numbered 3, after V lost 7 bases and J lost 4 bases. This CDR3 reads CASKDRSNEKLFF. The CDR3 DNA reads TGTGCCAGCAAGGACAGGAGTAATGAAAAACTGTTTTTT.

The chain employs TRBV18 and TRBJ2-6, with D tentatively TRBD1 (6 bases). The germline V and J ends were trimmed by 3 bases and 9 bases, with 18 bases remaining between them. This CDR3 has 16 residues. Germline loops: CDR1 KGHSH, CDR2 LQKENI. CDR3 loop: CASSPPDSLWVNVLTF. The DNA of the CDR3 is TGTGCCAGCTCACCCCCGGACAGCCTATGGGTCAACGTCCTGACTTTC.

The CDR3 here is CASSVVLASGNEQFF. CDR3 bases: TGTGCCAGCAGCGTAGTGCTGGCTAGCGGGAATGAGCAGTTCTTC. The chain employs TRBV9 and TRBJ2-1; 8 positions match TRBD2. CDR1 is SGDLS and CDR2 is YYNGEE in the germline V gene. With 0 bases clipped from V and 7 bases from J, the junction kept 6 bases outside the gene matches. The CDR3 is made up of 15 amino acids.

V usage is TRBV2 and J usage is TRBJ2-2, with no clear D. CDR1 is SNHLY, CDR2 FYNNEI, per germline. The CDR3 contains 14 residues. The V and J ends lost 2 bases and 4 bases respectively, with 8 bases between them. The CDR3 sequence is CASSERYSTGELFF. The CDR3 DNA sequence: TGTGCCAGCAGTGAACGGTACAGCACCGGGGAGCTGTTTTTT.

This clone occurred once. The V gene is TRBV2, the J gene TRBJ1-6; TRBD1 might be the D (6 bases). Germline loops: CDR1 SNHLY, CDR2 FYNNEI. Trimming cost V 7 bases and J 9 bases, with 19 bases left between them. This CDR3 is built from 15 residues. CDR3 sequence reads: CASTAQGFSFSPLHF. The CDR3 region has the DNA TGTGCCAGCACCGCACAGGGTTTTAGTTTTTCACCCCTCCACTTT.

In DNA, the CDR3 is TGCGCCAGCAGCGCCGGGGGAGGTCGGCCCGGGGAGCTGTTTTTT. As protein: CASSAGGGRPGELFF. This chain joins TRBV5-1 and TRBJ2-2; perhaps TRBD2 as D (6 bases). The V and J ends lost 4 bases and 6 bases respectively, with 16 bases between them. The germline gives CDR1 SGHRS, CDR2 YFSETQ. This CDR3 has 15 residues.

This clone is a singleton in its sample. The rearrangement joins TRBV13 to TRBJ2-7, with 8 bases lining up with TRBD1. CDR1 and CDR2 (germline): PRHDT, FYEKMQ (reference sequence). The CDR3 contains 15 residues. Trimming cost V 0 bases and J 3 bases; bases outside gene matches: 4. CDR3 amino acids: CASSLGTGEDYEQYF. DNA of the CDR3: TGTGCCAGCAGCTTAGGGACAGGGGAAGACTACGAGCAGTACTTC.

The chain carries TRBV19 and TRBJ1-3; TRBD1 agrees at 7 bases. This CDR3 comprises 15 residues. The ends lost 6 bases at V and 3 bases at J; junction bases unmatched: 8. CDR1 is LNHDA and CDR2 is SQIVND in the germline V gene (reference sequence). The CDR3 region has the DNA TGTGCCAGTAGCGACCGGGACAGTTTTGGAAACACCATATATTTT. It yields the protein CASSDRDSFGNTIYF.

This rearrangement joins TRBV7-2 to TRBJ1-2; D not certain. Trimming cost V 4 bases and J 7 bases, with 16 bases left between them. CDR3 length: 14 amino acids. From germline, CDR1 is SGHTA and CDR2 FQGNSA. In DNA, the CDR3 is TGTGCCAGCAGCTACGGACCCGCTTGGGCTGGCTACACCTTC. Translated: CASSYGPAWAGYTF.

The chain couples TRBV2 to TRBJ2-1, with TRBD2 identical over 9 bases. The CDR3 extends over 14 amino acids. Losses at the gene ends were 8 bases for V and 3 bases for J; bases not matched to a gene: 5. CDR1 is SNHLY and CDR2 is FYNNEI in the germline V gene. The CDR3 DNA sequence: TGTGCCAGCCTGGGACTAGCCCTCTACAATGAGCAGTTCTTC. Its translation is CASLGLALYNEQFF.

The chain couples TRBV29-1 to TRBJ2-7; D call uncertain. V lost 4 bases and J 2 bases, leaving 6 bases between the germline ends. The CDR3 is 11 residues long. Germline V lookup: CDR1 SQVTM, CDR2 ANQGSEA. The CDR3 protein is CSVGPAYEQYF. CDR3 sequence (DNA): TGCAGCGTTGGGCCGGCCTACGAGCAGTACTTC.

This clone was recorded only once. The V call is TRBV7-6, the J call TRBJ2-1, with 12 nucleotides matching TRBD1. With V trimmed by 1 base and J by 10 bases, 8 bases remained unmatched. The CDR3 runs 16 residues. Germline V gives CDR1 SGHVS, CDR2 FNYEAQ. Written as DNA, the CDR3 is TGTGCCAGCAGCTTAGTCCCGGGACAGGGGGCATGGGAGCAGTTCTTC. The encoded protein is CASSLVPGQGAWEQFF.

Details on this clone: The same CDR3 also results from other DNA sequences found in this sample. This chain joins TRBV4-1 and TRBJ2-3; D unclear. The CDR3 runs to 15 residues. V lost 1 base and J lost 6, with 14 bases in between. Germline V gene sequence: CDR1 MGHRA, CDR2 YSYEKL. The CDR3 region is CASSQGTVEADTQYF. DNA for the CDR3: TGCGCCAGCAGCCAAGGTACAGTCGAAGCGGATACGCAGTATTTT.